A selection of T cell receptor beta chains follows, all from one sample in a study of shared clonotypes between healthy human individuals. Repertoires were generated with immunoSEQ multiplex PCR, while TCRdb's copy carries only in-frame clones and drops some. The table shows 2 million to 3 million clones, with 80% to 95% occurring only once. Sequenced sample: naive CD4+ T cells from PBMCs. All receptors derive from a man aged 18 to 29 in good health. Some clones in this sample may be carry-over from other donors' samples. The CDR3 runs from the conserved cysteine through the conserved F or W. The order of the fields is clone size, J gene, V gene, D gene, CDR3 DNA, CDR3 protein. D genes are given only for firm matches. Not every row has a clone size; where given, it reads once, few, many or a size class.

-,TRBJ1-2,TRBV28,-,TGTGCCAGCAGCCTATTAGCTCGTTTTAACTATGGCTACACCTTC,CASSLLARFNYGYTF
-,TRBJ2-7,TRBV7-2,TRBD1,TGTGCCAGCAGTTCGGCCGGGACAGGGGGCAACGAGCAGTACTTC,CASSSAGTGGNEQYF
-,TRBJ1-5,TRBV28,-,TGTGCCAGCATGGACCGGGACTTCTATAGCAATCAGCCCCAGCATTTT,CASMDRDFYSNQPQHF
once,TRBJ1-2,TRBV5-1,-,TGCGCCAGCAGCGAGGACAACTATGGCTACACCTTC,CASSEDNYGYTF
-,TRBJ2-5,TRBV25-1,-,TGTGCCAGCAGTGATTCCTTGTCGCGGGAGACCCAGTACTTC,CASSDSLSRETQYF
-,TRBJ1-4,TRBV5-1,-,TGCGCCAGCAGCCCGTTAGGCACTAATGAAAAACTGTTTTTT,CASSPLGTNEKLFF
-,TRBJ2-2,TRBV5-1,TRBD2,TGCGCCAGCAGCTTCGGGAGGGGCGGGGAGCTGTTTTTT,CASSFGRGGELFF
-,TRBJ1-2,TRBV6-6,TRBD1,TGTGCCAGCAGCTACAGGGGGCTCGGCGGCTACACCTTC,CASSYRGLGGYTF
-,TRBJ2-1,TRBV7-9,-,TGTGCCAGCATCTTAACGGGGACTTCCTACAATGAGCAGTTCTTC,CASILTGTSYNEQFF
-,TRBJ2-7,TRBV18,-,TGTGCCAGCTCACCACAAGAGAAGGTCACCTACGAGCAGTACTTC,CASSPQEKVTYEQYF
-,TRBJ1-3,TRBV2,-,TGTGCCAGCAGTCCCGAGGAAGGGAACACCATATATTTT,CASSPEEGNTIYF
-,TRBJ1-5,TRBV7-2,-,TGTGCCAGCAGCCGGCAGGGTTCCAATCAGCCCCAGCATTTT,CASSRQGSNQPQHF
once,TRBJ2-7,TRBV7-6,TRBD1,TGTGCCAGCAGCTCCCCCGGGACAGGGAGTGAGCAGTACTTC,CASSSPGTGSEQYF